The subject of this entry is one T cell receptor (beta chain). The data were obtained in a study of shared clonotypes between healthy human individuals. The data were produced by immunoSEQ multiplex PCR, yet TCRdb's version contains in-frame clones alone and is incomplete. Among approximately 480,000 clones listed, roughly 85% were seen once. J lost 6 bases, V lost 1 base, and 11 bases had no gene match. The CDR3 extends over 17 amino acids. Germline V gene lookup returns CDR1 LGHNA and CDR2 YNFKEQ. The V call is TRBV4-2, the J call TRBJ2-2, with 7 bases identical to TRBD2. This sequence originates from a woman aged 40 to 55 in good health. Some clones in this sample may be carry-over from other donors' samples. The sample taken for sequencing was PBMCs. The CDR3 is CASSQGEGGRPSGELFF. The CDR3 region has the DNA TGTGCCAGCAGCCAAGGTGAGGGAGGGAGACCTTCCGGGGAGCTGTTTTTT.